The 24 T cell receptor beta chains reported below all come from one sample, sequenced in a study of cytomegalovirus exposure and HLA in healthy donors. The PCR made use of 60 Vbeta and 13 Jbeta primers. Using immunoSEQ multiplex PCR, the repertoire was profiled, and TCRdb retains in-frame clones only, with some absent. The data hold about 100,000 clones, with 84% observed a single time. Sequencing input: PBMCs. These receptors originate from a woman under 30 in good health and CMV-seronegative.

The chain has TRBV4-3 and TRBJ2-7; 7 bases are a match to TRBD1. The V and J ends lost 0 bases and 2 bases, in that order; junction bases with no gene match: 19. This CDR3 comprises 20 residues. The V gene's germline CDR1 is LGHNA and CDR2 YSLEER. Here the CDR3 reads CASSQEADTKEGQIPYEQYF. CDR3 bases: TGCGCCAGCAGCCAAGAAGCGGATACCAAAGAGGGACAGATCCCCTACGAGCAGTACTTC.

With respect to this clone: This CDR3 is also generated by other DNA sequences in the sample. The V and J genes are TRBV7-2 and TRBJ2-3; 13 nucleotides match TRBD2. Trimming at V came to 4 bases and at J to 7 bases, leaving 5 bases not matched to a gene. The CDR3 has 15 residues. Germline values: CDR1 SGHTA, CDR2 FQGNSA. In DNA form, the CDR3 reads TGTGCCAGCAGCTCCGGACTAGCGGGAGTAAATACGCAGTATTTT. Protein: CASSSGLAGVNTQYF.

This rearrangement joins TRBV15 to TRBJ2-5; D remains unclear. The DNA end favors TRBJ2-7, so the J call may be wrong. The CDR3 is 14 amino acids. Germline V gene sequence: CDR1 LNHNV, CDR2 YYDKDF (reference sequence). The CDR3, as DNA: TGTGCCACCAGCAGAGATTTAACTCAGCGCGAGCAGTACTTC. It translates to CATSRDLTQREQYF.

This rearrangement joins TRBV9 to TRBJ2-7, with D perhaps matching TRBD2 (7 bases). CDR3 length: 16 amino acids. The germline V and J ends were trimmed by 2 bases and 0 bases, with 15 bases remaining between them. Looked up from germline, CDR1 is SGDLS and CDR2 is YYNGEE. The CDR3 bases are TGTGCCAGCAGCGTTGGACAGACTAGCAGCTCCTACGAGCAGTACTTC. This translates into CASSVGQTSSSYEQYF.

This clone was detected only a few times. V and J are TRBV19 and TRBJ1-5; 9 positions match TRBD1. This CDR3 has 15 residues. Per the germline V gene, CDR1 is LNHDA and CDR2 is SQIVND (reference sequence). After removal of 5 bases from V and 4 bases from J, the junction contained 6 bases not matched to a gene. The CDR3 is CASSEDRGVNQPQHF. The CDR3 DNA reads TGTGCCAGTAGTGAGGACAGGGGCGTAAATCAGCCCCAGCATTTT.

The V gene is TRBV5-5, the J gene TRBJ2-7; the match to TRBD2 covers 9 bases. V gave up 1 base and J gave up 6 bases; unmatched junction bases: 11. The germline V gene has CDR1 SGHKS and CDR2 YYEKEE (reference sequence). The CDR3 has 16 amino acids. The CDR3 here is CASSLRGLAGKSEQYF. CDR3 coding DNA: TGTGCCAGCAGCTTGCGTGGGCTAGCGGGAAAGTCCGAGCAGTACTTC.

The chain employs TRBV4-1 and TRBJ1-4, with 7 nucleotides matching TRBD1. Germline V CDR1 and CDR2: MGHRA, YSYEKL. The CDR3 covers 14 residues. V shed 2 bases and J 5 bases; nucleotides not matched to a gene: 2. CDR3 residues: CASSQRTGNEKLFF. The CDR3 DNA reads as TGCGCCAGCAGCCAACGGACAGGAAATGAAAAACTGTTTTTT.

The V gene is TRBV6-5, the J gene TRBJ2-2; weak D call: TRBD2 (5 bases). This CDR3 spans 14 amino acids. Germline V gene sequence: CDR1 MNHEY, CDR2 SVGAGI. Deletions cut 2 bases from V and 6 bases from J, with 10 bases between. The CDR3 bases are TGTGCCAGCAGTTACCCCGGAGCGGCCGGGGAGCTGTTTTTT. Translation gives CASSYPGAAGELFF.

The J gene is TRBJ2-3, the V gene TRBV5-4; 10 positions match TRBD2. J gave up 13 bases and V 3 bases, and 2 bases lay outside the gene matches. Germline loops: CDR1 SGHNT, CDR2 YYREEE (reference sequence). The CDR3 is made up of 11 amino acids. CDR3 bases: TGTGCCAGCAGCTCCGGGACTAGCGAGTATTTT. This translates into CASSSGTSEYF. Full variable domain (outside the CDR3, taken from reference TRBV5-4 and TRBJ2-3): ETGVTQSPTHLIKTRGQQVTLRCSSQSGHNTVSWYQQALGQGPQFIFQYYREEENGRGNFPPRFSGLQFPNYSSELNVNALELDDSALYLCASSSGTSEYFGPGTRLTVL.

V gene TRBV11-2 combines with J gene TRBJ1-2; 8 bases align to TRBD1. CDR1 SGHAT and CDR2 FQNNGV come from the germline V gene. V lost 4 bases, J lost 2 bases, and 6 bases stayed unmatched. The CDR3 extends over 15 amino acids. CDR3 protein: CASSWNAGGNYGYTF. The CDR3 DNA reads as TGTGCCAGCAGCTGGAATGCAGGGGGCAACTATGGCTACACCTTC.

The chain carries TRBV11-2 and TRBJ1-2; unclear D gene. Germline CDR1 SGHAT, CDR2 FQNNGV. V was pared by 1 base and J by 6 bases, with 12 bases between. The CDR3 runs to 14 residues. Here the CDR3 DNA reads TGTGCCAGCAGCTTAGGGCAGTCCCTAGATGGCTACACCTTC. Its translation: CASSLGQSLDGYTF.

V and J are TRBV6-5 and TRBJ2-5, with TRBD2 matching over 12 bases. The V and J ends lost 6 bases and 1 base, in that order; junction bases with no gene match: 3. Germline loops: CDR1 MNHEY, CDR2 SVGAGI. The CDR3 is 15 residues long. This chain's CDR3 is CASRGLAGPQETQYF. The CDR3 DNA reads TGTGCCAGCAGGGGACTAGCGGGCCCCCAAGAGACCCAGTACTTC.

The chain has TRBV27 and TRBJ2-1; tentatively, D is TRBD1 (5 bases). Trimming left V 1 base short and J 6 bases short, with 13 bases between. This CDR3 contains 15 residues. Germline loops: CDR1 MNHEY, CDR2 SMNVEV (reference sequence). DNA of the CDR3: TGTGCCAGCAGTTTATGGGCAGGGCCGGGCAATGAGCAGTTCTTC. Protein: CASSLWAGPGNEQFF.

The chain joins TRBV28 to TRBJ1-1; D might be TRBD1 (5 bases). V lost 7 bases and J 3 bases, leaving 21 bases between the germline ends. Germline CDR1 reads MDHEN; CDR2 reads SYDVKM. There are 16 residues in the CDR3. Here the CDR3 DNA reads TGTGCCAGCATCCAATGGGGGGTACACGCACACACTGAAGCTTTCTTT. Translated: CASIQWGVHAHTEAFF.

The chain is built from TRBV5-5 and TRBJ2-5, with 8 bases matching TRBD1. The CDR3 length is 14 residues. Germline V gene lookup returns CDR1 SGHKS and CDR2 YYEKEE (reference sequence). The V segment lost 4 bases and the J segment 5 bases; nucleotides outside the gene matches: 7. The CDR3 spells CASSGDRSRETQYF. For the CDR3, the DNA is TGTGCCAGCAGCGGGGACAGGTCAAGGGAGACCCAGTACTTC.

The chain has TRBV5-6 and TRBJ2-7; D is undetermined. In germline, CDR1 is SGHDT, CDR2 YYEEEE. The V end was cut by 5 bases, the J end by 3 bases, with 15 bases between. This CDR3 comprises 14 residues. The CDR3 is CASSITEEHYEQYF. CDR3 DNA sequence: TGTGCCAGCAGTATTACCGAGGAGCACTACGAGCAGTACTTC.

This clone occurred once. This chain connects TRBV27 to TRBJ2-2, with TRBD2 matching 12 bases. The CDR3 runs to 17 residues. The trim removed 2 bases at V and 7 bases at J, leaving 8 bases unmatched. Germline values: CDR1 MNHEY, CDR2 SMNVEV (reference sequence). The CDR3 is CASSLILAGGPGGELFF. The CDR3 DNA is TGTGCCAGCAGTTTAATTCTAGCGGGGGGGCCGGGCGGGGAGCTGTTTTTT.

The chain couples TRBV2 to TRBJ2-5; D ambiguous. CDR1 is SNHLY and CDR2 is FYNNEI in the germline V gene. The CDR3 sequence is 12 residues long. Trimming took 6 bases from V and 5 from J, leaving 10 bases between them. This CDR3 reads CASRVLGETQYF. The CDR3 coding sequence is TGTGCCAGCAGAGTCTTGGGCGAGACCCAGTACTTC.

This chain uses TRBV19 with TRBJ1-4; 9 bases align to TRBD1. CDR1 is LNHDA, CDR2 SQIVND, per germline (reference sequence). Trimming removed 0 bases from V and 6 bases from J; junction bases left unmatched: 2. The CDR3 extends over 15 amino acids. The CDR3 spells CASSIEGQGDEKLFF. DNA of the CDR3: TGTGCCAGTAGTATAGAGGGACAGGGCGATGAAAAACTGTTTTTT.

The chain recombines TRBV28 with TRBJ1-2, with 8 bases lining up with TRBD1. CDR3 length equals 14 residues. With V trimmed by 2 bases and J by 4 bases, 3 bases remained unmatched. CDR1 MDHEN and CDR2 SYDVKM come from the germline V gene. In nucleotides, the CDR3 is TGTGCCAGCAGTTTACTGGACAGGGCCTATGGCTACACCTTC. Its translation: CASSLLDRAYGYTF.

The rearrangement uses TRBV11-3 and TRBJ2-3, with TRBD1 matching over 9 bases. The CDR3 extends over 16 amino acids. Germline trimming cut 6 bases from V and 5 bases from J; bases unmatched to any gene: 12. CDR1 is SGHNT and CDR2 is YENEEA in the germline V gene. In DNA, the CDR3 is TGTGCCAGCAGTCATGACAGGGGGGTCCTTAGAGATACGCAGTATTTT. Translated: CASSHDRGVLRDTQYF.

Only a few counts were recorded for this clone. The CDR3 nucleotides read TGTGCCAGCAGTGAAGGAGTATTTCAGTACTTC. This encodes CASSEGVFQYF. The genes are TRBV2 and TRBJ2-7; D uncertain. The CDR3 sequence is 11 residues long. Deletions cut 1 base from V and 10 bases from J, with 8 bases between. Germline V gene sequence: CDR1 SNHLY, CDR2 FYNNEI.

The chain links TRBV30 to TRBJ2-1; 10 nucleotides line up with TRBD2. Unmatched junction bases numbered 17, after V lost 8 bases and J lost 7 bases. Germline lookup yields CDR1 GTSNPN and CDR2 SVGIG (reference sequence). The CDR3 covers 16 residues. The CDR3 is CAIRASGSYLENEQFF. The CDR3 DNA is TGTGCCATCAGGGCTAGCGGGAGTTATTTGGAGAATGAGCAGTTCTTC.

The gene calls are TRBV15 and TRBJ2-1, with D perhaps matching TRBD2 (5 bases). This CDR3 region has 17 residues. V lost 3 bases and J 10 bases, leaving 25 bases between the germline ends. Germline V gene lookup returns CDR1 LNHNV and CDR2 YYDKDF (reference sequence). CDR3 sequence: CATSRVRAGFLQLEQFF. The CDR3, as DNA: TGTGCCACCAGCAGGGTGAGGGCAGGATTCCTCCAGCTAGAGCAGTTCTTC.